This T cell receptor (beta chain) was obtained from a study of blood T cells in healthy people across ages. Whole-study results and caveats: It was found that TCR beta diversity correlated strongly with the percentage of naive T cells.

This clonotype was seen more than once but under ten times. The antigen is unknown. Sample-barcoded 5' priming and a J-beta primer mix drove a second PCR of roughly 7 to 11 cycles. MiXCR, run by TCRdb on the 5' RACE reads, gives a single entry per CDR3 protein. Of around 1.7 million distinct CDR3 sequences listed, about 30% are singletons. The CDR3 consists of 14 residues. V was cut by 6 bases and J by 1 base, with 13 bases left in between. The germline V gene encodes CDR1 SNHLY and CDR2 FYNNEI. The genes are TRBV2 and TRBJ2-7; D might be TRBD2 (5 bases). Sequenced: blood. The TCR sequence derives from a woman in her twenties or thirties in good health. This CDR3 is CASRFSSGSYEQYF. The DNA of the CDR3 is TGTGCCAGCAGATTTTCCAGCGGATCCTACGAGCAGTACTTC.